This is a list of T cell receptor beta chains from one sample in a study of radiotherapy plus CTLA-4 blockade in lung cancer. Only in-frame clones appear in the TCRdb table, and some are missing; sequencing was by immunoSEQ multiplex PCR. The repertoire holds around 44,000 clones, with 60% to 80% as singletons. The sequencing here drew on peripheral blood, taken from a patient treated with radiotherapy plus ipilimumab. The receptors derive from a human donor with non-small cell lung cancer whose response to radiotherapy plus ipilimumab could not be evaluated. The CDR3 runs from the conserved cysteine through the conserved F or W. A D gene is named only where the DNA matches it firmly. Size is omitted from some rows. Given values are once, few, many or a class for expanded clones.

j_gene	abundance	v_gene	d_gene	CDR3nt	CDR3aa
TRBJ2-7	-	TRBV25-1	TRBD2	TGTGCCAGCCGGACTAGCGGCTACGAGCAGTACTTC	CASRTSGYEQYF
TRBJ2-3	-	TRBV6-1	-	TGTGCCAGCAGTGAACCCTCACAGGGAGATACGCAGTATTTT	CASSEPSQGDTQYF
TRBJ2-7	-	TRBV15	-	TGTGCCACCAGCAGAAGGGTTGGGGGGTTCGACGTCTCCTACGAGCAGTACTTC	CATSRRVGGFDVSYEQYF
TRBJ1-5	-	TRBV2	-	TGTGCCAGCAGTGAAGCGAGGCAGCCCCAGCATTTT	CASSEARQPQHF
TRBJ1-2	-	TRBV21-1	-	TGTGCCAGCAGCAAAGGGGCCCGACAGGGTTCTAACTATGGCTACACCTTC	CASSKGARQGSNYGYTF
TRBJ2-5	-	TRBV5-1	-	TGCGCCAGCAGCTACCTGACAGACCAAGAGACCCAGTACTTC	CASSYLTDQETQYF
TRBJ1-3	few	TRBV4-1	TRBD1	TGCGCCAGCAGCCGGCTAAACAGGGGGCAATCGGGAAACACCATATATTTT	CASSRLNRGQSGNTIYF
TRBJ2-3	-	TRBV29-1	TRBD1	TGCAGCGTCAAACAGGGGGTAGATACAGATACGCAGTATTTT	CSVKQGVDTDTQYF
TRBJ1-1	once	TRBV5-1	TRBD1	TGCGCCAGCAGCTTGGGGGACAGGGTGGGCACTGAAGCTTTCTTT	CASSLGDRVGTEAFF
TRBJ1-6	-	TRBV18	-	TGTGCCAGCTCACCACCGTCAGTGTCTTCCGAATCACCCCTCCACTTT	CASSPPSVSSESPLHF
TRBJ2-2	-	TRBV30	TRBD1	TGTGCCTGGAGTAGAGGGACAGGGTACAACACCGGGGAGCTGTTTTTT	CAWSRGTGYNTGELFF
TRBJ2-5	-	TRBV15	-	TGTGCCACCAGCAGAGATCCCAGGGCTGAGACCCAGTACTTC	CATSRDPRAETQYF
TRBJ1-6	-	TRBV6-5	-	TGTGCCAGCAGTTACGCAGAAAGCTCCTATAATTCACCCCTCCACTTT	CASSYAESSYNSPLHF
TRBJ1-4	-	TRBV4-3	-	TGCGCCAGCAGCCAAGAGGGGGCAGGTCGTGAAAAACTGTTTTTT	CASSQEGAGREKLFF
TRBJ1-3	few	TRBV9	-	TGTGCCAGCAGCGTAACCCGGGACTCCCGCTCTGGAAACACCATATATTTT	CASSVTRDSRSGNTIYF
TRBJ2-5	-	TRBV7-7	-	TGTGCCAGCAGCTTGGCTGAACAAGAGACCCAGTACTTC	CASSLAEQETQYF
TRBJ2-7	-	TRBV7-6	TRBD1	TGTGCCAGCAGCTTGCGGACAGGGTCTTACTACGAGCAGTACTTC	CASSLRTGSYYEQYF
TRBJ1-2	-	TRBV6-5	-	TGTGCCAGCAGATCCGGGGGTGGCTACACCTTC	CASRSGGGYTF
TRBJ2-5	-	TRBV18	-	TGTGCCAGCTCACGACCGTCCATAGAGACCCAGTACTTC	CASSRPSIETQYF
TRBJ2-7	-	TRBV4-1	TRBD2	TGCGCCAGCAGCCAAGAGAAACTAGCGGGTAACTACGAGCAGTACTTC	CASSQEKLAGNYEQYF
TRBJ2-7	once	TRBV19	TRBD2	TGTGCCAGTAGTATATGGACTAGCGGGAGCTACGAGCAGTACTTC	CASSIWTSGSYEQYF
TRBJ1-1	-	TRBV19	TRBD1	TGTGCCAGTAGACGGACAGGGAAGACTGAAGCTTTCTTT	CASRRTGKTEAFF
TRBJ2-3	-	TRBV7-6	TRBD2	TGTGCCAGCAGCTCCGGGACTAGCGGGAGTGTCACAGATACGCAGTATTTT	CASSSGTSGSVTDTQYF
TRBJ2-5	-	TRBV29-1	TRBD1	TGCAGCGTTGAGCAGGGGGCAGAGACCCAGTACTTC	CSVEQGAETQYF
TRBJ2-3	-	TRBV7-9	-	TGTGCCAGCAGCTTAGGAGACTACCTTAGTACAGATACGCAGTATTTT	CASSLGDYLSTDTQYF
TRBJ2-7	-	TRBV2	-	TGTGCCAGCAGGGAGAGGGAGAAATCCAACGAGCAGTACTTC	CASREREKSNEQYF
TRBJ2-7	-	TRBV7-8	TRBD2	TGTGCCAGCAGCTCCGGACTAGCGGGAGTCGGGTACTTC	CASSSGLAGVGYF
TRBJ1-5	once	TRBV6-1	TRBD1	TGTGCCAGCAGTGCCATTACAGGGGGCAATCAGCCCCAGCATTTT	CASSAITGGNQPQHF
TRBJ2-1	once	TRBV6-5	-	TGTGCCAGCAGTAGGTCAGCGGCGAGGTACAATGAGCAGTTCTTC	CASSRSAARYNEQFF
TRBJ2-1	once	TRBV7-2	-	TGTGCCAGCAGCAAACGACTCGACCGCAATGAGCAGTTCTTC	CASSKRLDRNEQFF
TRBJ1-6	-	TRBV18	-	TGTGCCAGCTCACCGGGGGCTCTGTATAATTCACCCCTCCACTTT	CASSPGALYNSPLHF
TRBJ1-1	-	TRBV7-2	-	TGTGCCGGAGCCCGCAGGACAGAATGGGCCTTGAACACTGAAGCTTTCTTT	CAGARRTEWALNTEAFF
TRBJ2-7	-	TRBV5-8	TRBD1	TGTGCCAGCAGCTTGGCCCGGCCAGGGGGCGAGTACTTC	CASSLARPGGEYF
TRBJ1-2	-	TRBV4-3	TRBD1	TGCGCCAGCAGCCAAGGTTTAACAGGGGGCAACTATGGCTACACCTTC	CASSQGLTGGNYGYTF
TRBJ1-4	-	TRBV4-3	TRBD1	TGCGCCAGCAGCCGACAGGGGGCGGGAGAAAAACTGTTTTTT	CASSRQGAGEKLFF
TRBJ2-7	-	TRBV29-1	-	TGCAGCGTTGAAGGGGGGACCGGGACACCTTACGAGCAGTACTTC	CSVEGGTGTPYEQYF
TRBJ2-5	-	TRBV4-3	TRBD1	TGCGCCAGCAGCCGCCTCGGGACAGGGTCGGAGACCCAGTACTTC	CASSRLGTGSETQYF
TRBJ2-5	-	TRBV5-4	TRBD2	TGTGCCAGCAGCTCTTGGACTAGCGGGAGGGGAGAGACCCAGTACTTC	CASSSWTSGRGETQYF
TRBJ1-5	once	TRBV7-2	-	TGTGCCAGCAGTTTAGGGACGGGGAATCAGCCCCAGCATTTT	CASSLGTGNQPQHF
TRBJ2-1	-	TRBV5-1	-	TGCGCCAGCAGCTTCAGGGGAACCTACAATGAGCAGTTCTTC	CASSFRGTYNEQFF
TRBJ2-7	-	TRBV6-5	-	TGTGCCAGCAGTTACTCGCCGGAGATGTCCTACGAGCAGTACTTC	CASSYSPEMSYEQYF
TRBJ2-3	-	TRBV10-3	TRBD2	TGTGCCATCAGCGGACTAGACGGGGGAGATACGCAGTATTTT	CAISGLDGGDTQYF
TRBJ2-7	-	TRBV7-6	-	TGTGCCAGCAGCTTTAGGGACATGGCCTACGAGCAGTACTTC	CASSFRDMAYEQYF
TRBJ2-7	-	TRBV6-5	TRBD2	TGTGCCAGCAGTTCCCTCCTTCCGCGGGAGGTCTACGAGCAGTACTTC	CASSSLLPREVYEQYF
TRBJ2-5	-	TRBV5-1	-	TGCGCCAGCAGCTTGCTCCAGGCTCAAGAGACCCAGTACTTC	CASSLLQAQETQYF
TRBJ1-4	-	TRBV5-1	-	TGCGCCAGCAGCTTGGTATCGCAGGGTGATGAAAAACTGTTTTTT	CASSLVSQGDEKLFF
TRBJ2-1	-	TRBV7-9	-	TGTGCCAGCAGCAAGGCAGGGATCAATGAGCAGTTCTTC	CASSKAGINEQFF
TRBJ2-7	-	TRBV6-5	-	TGTGCCAGCAGCCTAACCGACAGCAACTCCTACGAGCAGTACTTC	CASSLTDSNSYEQYF
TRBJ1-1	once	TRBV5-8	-	TGTGCCAGCAGCTTGTGGGGGGTGGACACTGAAGCTTTCTTT	CASSLWGVDTEAFF
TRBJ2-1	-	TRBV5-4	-	TGTGCCAGCAGCTCCCGGACAGTAGAGAATGAGCAGTTCTTC	CASSSRTVENEQFF
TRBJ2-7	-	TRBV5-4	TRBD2	TGTGCCAGCAGCTCCCAAGTCAGCGGGAGATACGAGCAGTACTTC	CASSSQVSGRYEQYF
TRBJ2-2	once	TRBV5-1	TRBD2	TGCGCCAGCAGCTTGGACCAACTAGCGGGAGTTACCGGGGAGCTGTTTTTT	CASSLDQLAGVTGELFF
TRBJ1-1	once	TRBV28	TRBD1	TGTGCCAGCAGTTTATTACAGGGGGGGATTTACACTGAAGCTTTCTTT	CASSLLQGGIYTEAFF
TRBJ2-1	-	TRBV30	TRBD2	TGTGCCTGGAGTGGGGGACTAGCGGGGGGCTACTACAATGAGCAGTTCTTC	CAWSGGLAGGYYNEQFF
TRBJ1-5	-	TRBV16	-	TGTGCCAGCAGTCAGATTATTAATCAGCCCCAGCATTTT	CASSQIINQPQHF